This T cell receptor beta chain was documented in a study of early T cells in non-severe SARS-CoV-2 infection. For the study at large: Sequenced material consisted of bulk RNA (from unsorted whole blood), and chains were unpaired.

Unique molecular identifiers (one per individual cDNA molecule) were attached. Each CDR3 protein is one row after TCRdb ran MiXCR on the 5' RACE reads. This table holds tens of thousands of distinct CDR3 sequences, 4% to 5% found once. The germline CDR1 and CDR2 sequences are DFQATT and SNEGSKA (reference sequence). The CDR3 is 15 amino acids. With 5 bases clipped from V and 3 bases from J, the junction kept 10 bases outside the gene matches. This clonotype has more than one count but fewer than ten. The gene calls are TRBV20-1 and TRBJ2-1; 7 nucleotides agree with TRBD2. The TCR comes from an adult who was a healthcare worker with PCR-confirmed SARS-CoV-2 infection or an uninfected control (not recorded which). The sample was whole blood. In nucleotides, the CDR3 is TGCAGTGCTGAAATTAGCCGGGGGGTCTACAATGAGCAGTTCTTC. Translated: CSAEISRGVYNEQFF.